The clone carrying this T cell receptor (beta chain) has at least ten counts. Next came a second PCR, run for roughly 6 to 11 cycles, which used a sample-barcoded 5' primer along with a J-beta primer mix. No fewer than 3 million CDR3-containing paired-end reads came from each sample. TCRdb fed the 5' RACE reads into MiXCR, producing one record per CDR3 protein. The sample contains hundreds of thousands of distinct CDR3 sequences, under 30% of which appear only once. This sample stems from a study of blood T cells in healthy people across ages. Across the whole study: Using template switching, researchers captured about one barcoded beta molecule for each two T cells.

Per sample, extraction of total RNA gave at least 5 micrograms in every case. V trimming: 4 bases; J trimming: 5 bases; junction bases outside the gene matches: 4. Per germline, CDR1 PRHDT and CDR2 FYEKMQ (reference sequence). This CDR3 region has 15 residues. V gene TRBV13 combines with J gene TRBJ1-6, with TRBD1 matching 8 bases. This receptor was obtained from a woman older than 75 in good health. What was sequenced was blood. CDR3 amino acids: CASSWTGRNNSPLHF. The CDR3 DNA sequence: TGTGCCAGCAGCTGGACAGGGCGGAATAATTCACCCCTCCACTTT.